The present entry profiles one TCR beta chain with its context. The data originate from a study of blood T cell repertoires in COVID-19. Profiling relied on immunoSEQ multiplex PCR, and the TCRdb table lists in-frame clones only, not all of them. The data hold roughly 120,000 clones, with 70% to 85% observed a single time. The sequencing sample was made of peripheral blood. The receptor was derived from a woman aged 60 to 75 with acute or convalescent COVID-19.

CDR3 bases: TGTGCCAGCAGTTACTCTGGGAGGGGGGTCGGGGAGCTGTTTTTT. Translation gives CASSYSGRGVGELFF. This chain connects TRBV6-5 to TRBJ2-2, with D possibly being TRBD2 (7 bases). Germline CDR1 reads MNHEY; CDR2 reads SVGAGI. The CDR3 length is 15 residues. V lost 0 bases to trimming and J lost 7 bases, with 12 bases between them.